These 17 T cell receptor beta chains share one sample of origin, sequenced in a study of OX40 agonist ivuxolimab in advanced cancers. Profiled with immunoSEQ multiplex PCR; TCRdb holds only in-frame clones, not every one. Among about 89,000 clones listed, approximately 91% were seen once. Source: CD4+ or CD8+ T cells sorted from blood, taken in a trial of the OX40 agonist ivuxolimab. Receptors were obtained from an adult with an advanced solid tumor such as melanoma, head and neck, liver or kidney cancer.

This rearrangement joins TRBV30 to TRBJ2-1, with D perhaps matching TRBD2 (5 bases). Deletions cut 0 bases from V and 0 bases from J, with 9 bases between. The germline gives CDR1 GTSNPN, CDR2 SVGIG (reference sequence). This CDR3 contains 15 residues. In nucleotides, the CDR3 is TGTGCCTGGAGTGTACGAACTAGCTCCTACAATGAGCAGTTCTTC. This translates into CAWSVRTSSYNEQFF. The full variable domain, completed using reference TRBV30 and TRBJ2-1, is SQTIHQWPATLVQPVGSPLSLECTVEGTSNPNLYWYRQAAGRGLQLLFYSVGIGQISSEVPQNLSASRPQDRQFILSSKKLLLSDSGFYLCAWSVRTSSYNEQFFGPGTRLTVL.

The chain carries TRBV5-6 and TRBJ2-3; possible D gene TRBD1, 6 bases. Germline V CDR1 and CDR2: SGHDT, YYEEEE. V was pared by 3 bases and J by 6 bases, with 17 bases between. The CDR3 sequence is 15 residues long. The CDR3 is CASSSTSGVGDTQYF. CDR3 sequence (DNA): TGTGCCAGCAGCTCAACCTCAGGGGTGGGGGATACGCAGTATTTT.

This chain connects TRBV18 to TRBJ1-6; tentative D call: TRBD1 (5 bases). The CDR3 is made up of 15 amino acids. Germline V gives CDR1 KGHSH, CDR2 LQKENI. The V end lost 3 bases, the J end lost 10 bases, and 16 bases lay between the germline ends. The CDR3 DNA follows: TGTGCCAGCTCACCCTGGGGGGACGTAGACTCACCCCTCCACTTT. Translating gives CASSPWGDVDSPLHF.

The rearrangement joins TRBV18 to TRBJ1-6; no definite D call. Germline CDR1 and CDR2: KGHSH and LQKENI. The V and J ends lost 3 bases and 7 bases respectively, with 10 bases between them. The CDR3 is 14 residues long. For the CDR3, the DNA is TGTGCCAGCTCACCGGGGAGGGAGAATTCACCCCTCCACTTT. This sequence encodes CASSPGRENSPLHF.

V is TRBV5-4 and J is TRBJ2-5; D remains ambiguous. The tail of the sequence fits TRBJ2-7 better, so the J call may be wrong. Germline CDR1 SGHNT, CDR2 YYREEE (reference sequence). The CDR3 runs to 15 residues. The CDR3 sequence is CASSLSPQGPYEQYF. DNA of the CDR3: TGTGCCAGCAGCCTCAGCCCCCAAGGTCCATACGAGCAGTACTTC.

This clone has only one observation. The gene calls are TRBV30 and TRBJ1-5, with D maybe TRBD1 (6 bases). The CDR3 spans 13 residues. The germline V gene encodes CDR1 GTSNPN and CDR2 SVGIG (reference sequence). V shed 2 bases and J shed 6 bases, with 11 bases lying between them. This CDR3 reads CAWSRQGSQPQHF. CDR3 DNA sequence: TGTGCCTGGAGTCGGCAGGGGAGTCAGCCCCAGCATTTT.

The chain joins TRBV10-3 to TRBJ2-3; D remains ambiguous. Germline-derived CDR1 and CDR2 are ENHRY and SYGVKD. CDR3 length equals 15 residues. V was shortened by 10 bases and J by 2 bases, with 19 bases between the two germline ends. In DNA, the CDR3 is TGTGCCACTGTAGCAGGTCCTCGTTCCACAGATACGCAGTATTTT. As protein: CATVAGPRSTDTQYF.

This clone was counted between two and nine times. Different DNA sequences within this sample yield the same CDR3. The chain combines TRBV20-1 with TRBJ2-1; D gene ambiguous. Trimming stripped 3 bases from V and 4 bases from J, with 4 bases between. CDR1 is DFQATT, CDR2 SNEGSKA, per germline (reference sequence). CDR3 length equals 11 residues. The DNA for the CDR3 is TGCAGTGCTAGCGGATACAATGAGCAGTTCTTC. Translated, it gives CSASGYNEQFF.

The chain recombines TRBV7-2 with TRBJ2-2; a weak D match, TRBD2 (5 bases). The germline CDR1 and CDR2 sequences are SGHTA and FQGNSA. V was cut by 6 bases and J by 4 bases, with 15 bases left in between. This CDR3 is 15 amino acids long. The CDR3 here is CASRPGERGTGELFF. CDR3 DNA: TGTGCCAGCAGGCCCGGGGAGCGCGGCACCGGGGAGCTGTTTTTT.

The chain links TRBV6-5 to TRBJ1-6, with 7 bases lining up with TRBD1. Trimming at V came to 8 bases and at J to 11 bases, leaving 15 bases not matched to a gene. The length of the CDR3 is 15 residues. CDR1 is MNHEY, CDR2 SVGAGI, per germline. The CDR3 protein is CASAATGSLSAPLHF. CDR3 bases: TGTGCCAGCGCCGCGACAGGGTCTCTCAGCGCACCCCTCCACTTT.

The CDR3 region is CASSPGVNYGYTF. The CDR3 region has the DNA TGTGCCAGCAGCCCAGGGGTTAACTATGGCTACACCTTC. V and J are TRBV6-5 and TRBJ1-2; D possibly corresponds to TRBD1 (6 bases). Deletions cut 6 bases from V and 1 base from J, with 9 bases between. CDR1 MNHEY and CDR2 SVGAGI come from the germline V gene. This CDR3 is 13 amino acids long.

This clone was recorded only once. The chain employs TRBV5-8 and TRBJ1-2; D is undetermined. Germline V gene data show CDR1 as SGHTS and CDR2 as YDEGEE. Trimming pared 0 bases from V and 0 bases from J, leaving 6 bases between. CDR3 length: 14 amino acids. The CDR3 nucleotides are TGTGCCAGCAGCTTGGACAACGCTAACTATGGCTACACCTTC. Translation gives CASSLDNANYGYTF.

The rearrangement uses TRBV18 and TRBJ1-5; possibly TRBD1 for D (5 bases). CDR1 is KGHSH and CDR2 is LQKENI in the germline V gene. V dropped 1 base and J dropped 5 bases, with 9 bases sitting between them. There are 14 residues in the CDR3. The CDR3: CASSPQGNDQPQHF. The CDR3 coding sequence is TGTGCCAGCTCACCACAGGGGAATGATCAGCCCCAGCATTTT. The full variable domain, completed using reference TRBV18 and TRBJ1-5, is NAGVMQNPRHLVRRRGQEARLRCSPMKGHSHVYWYRQLPEEGLKFMVYLQKENIIDESGMPKERFSAEFPKEGPSILRIQQVVRGDSAAYFCASSPQGNDQPQHFGDGTRLSIL.

This clone was seen a single time. The junction does not match germline at one end; this may be a read error. The V call is TRBV4-3, the J call TRBJ2-5; the D is unclear. CDR1 is LGHNA, CDR2 YSLEER, per germline. This CDR3 comprises 15 residues. CDR3 loop: CASSQEVTEQATQYF. The CDR3 DNA follows: TGCGCCAGCAGCCAAGAGGTAACAGAGCAAGCGACCCAGTACTTC.

This chain uses TRBV7-2 with TRBJ2-3; 9 bases agree with TRBD2. J was trimmed by 2 bases and V by 6 bases; bases with no gene match: 6. The CDR3 loop spans 15 amino acids. From germline, CDR1 is SGHTA and CDR2 FQGNSA. CDR3 nucleotide sequence: TGTGCCAGCAGTTCGCTAGCGGGGATCACAGATACGCAGTATTTT. This translates into CASSSLAGITDTQYF.

The chain uses TRBV29-1 and TRBJ2-7; 8 positions agree with TRBD1. Trimming cost V 5 bases and J 2 bases; bases outside gene matches: 2. CDR1 and CDR2 (germline): SQVTM, ANQGSEA. CDR3 length: 12 amino acids. This chain's CDR3 is CSVRQGPYEQYF. The CDR3 nucleotides are TGCAGCGTTCGACAGGGGCCCTACGAGCAGTACTTC.

Here the CDR3 reads CASRGVEDTQYF. The CDR3 DNA sequence: TGCGCCAGCAGGGGGGTTGAAGATACGCAGTATTTT. This chain connects TRBV5-1 to TRBJ2-3; D may correspond to TRBD1 or TRBD2 (5 bases each). Germline loops: CDR1 SGHRS, CDR2 YFSETQ. The CDR3 runs 12 residues. Trimming shortened V by 5 bases and J by 5 bases, and 9 bases separated the two germline ends.